The 27 T cell receptor beta chains below were found in one sample sequenced in a study of response to subunit inactivated influenza vaccine. One entry per CDR3 protein, called by TCRdb with MiXCR from the RT-PCR reads. In the table there are about 520,000 distinct CDR3 sequences, around 7.9% of which are singletons. The sample consisted of PBMCs from blood, taken roughly 24 months after vaccination. These receptors all stem from a man aged 50-75 years who received an inactivated influenza vaccine.

As for this clonotype: Sequence at one end of the junction differs from germline and may be a read error. The chain uses TRBV7-2 and TRBJ2-1, with TRBD2 matching over 9 bases. The germline V gene encodes CDR1 SGHTA and CDR2 FQGNSA. The CDR3 sequence is 16 residues long. The CDR3 DNA sequence: TGTGCCAGCGGAATAGGAGGGACTAGCCCTAACAAAGAGCAGTTCTTC. Translation gives CASGIGGTSPNKEQFF.

In this sample, this clonotype turned up a few times. This chain joins TRBV18 and TRBJ2-5; D not resolved. The length of the CDR3 is 14 residues. Germline values: CDR1 KGHSH, CDR2 LQKENI. The V end lost 0 bases, the J end lost 5 bases, and 10 bases lay between the germline ends. The CDR3 sequence: CASSPPSSTETQYF. The CDR3 DNA reads as TGTGCCAGCTCACCACCGTCGTCAACGGAGACCCAGTACTTC. The entire variable domain, with the rest obtained from reference TRBV18 and TRBJ2-5, is as follows: NAGVMQNPRHLVRRRGQEARLRCSPMKGHSHVYWYRQLPEEGLKFMVYLQKENIIDESGMPKERFSAEFPKEGPSILRIQQVVRGDSAAYFCASSPPSSTETQYFGPGTRLLVL.

This clonotype was observed at least ten times. The chain joins TRBV3-1 to TRBJ1-1; the D gene is possibly TRBD1 (5 bases). The V gene lost 6 bases and the J gene lost 6 bases, with 20 bases spanning the gap. The CDR3 sequence is 15 residues long. CDR1 and CDR2 from the germline V gene are LGHDT and YNNKEL (reference sequence). The CDR3 region has the DNA TGTGCCAGCAGTCCGGACATCTCCTTAGGGGCTGAAGCTTTCTTT. The encoded protein is CASSPDISLGAEAFF.

There are a few counts of this clonotype. CDR3 loop: CSAGGLGTSYNEQFF. The DNA for the CDR3 is TGCAGTGCGGGCGGACTAGGAACCTCCTACAATGAGCAGTTCTTC. V gene TRBV20-1 combines with J gene TRBJ2-1; 7 bases fit TRBD2. Germline V lookup: CDR1 DFQATT, CDR2 SNEGSKA (reference sequence). This CDR3 comprises 15 residues. V dropped 6 bases and J dropped 0; count of bases not matched to a gene: 8.

V gene TRBV20-1 combines with J gene TRBJ1-3; 8 bases match TRBD1. Germline assignment: CDR1 DFQATT and CDR2 SNEGSKA (reference sequence). Germline trimming cut 3 bases from V and 1 base from J; bases unmatched to any gene: 8. CDR3 size: 16 residues. The CDR3 nucleotides read TGCAGTGCTAGCTCCGGACAGGGCCTATCTGGAAACACCATATATTTT. It yields the protein CSASSGQGLSGNTIYF.

This clonotype was detected a few times. V gene TRBV14 combines with J gene TRBJ2-3; possible D gene TRBD1, 5 bases. This CDR3 is built from 15 residues. Trimming removed 2 bases at V and 0 bases at J, with 9 bases between. The V gene's germline CDR1 is SGHDN and CDR2 FVKESK. The CDR3 spells CASSQQGMSTDTQYF. The CDR3 nucleotides read TGTGCCAGCAGCCAACAGGGAATGAGCACAGATACGCAGTATTTT.

The DNA for the CDR3 is TGCAGTGCTAGTGGGGACAGCAGTCTGAATGAGCAGTTCTTC. This gives the protein CSASGDSSLNEQFF. This chain links TRBV20-1 with TRBJ2-1; the match to TRBD1 covers 7 bases. Germline V lookup: CDR1 DFQATT, CDR2 SNEGSKA (reference sequence). The V gene end was trimmed by 3 bases and the J gene end by 7 bases; junction bases not matched to a gene: 9. This CDR3 contains 14 residues.

The chain links TRBV12-3 or TRBV12-4 to TRBJ2-2; 12 bases match TRBD2. The junction had 5 bases not matched to a gene; V was cut back by 6 bases and J by 6 bases. The CDR3 has 15 amino acids. The CDR3 sequence is CASRSLAGGAGELFF. The CDR3 DNA reads TGTGCCAGCAGATCCCTAGCGGGAGGGGCCGGGGAGCTGTTTTTT.

In this sample, this clonotype turned up a few times. The chain couples TRBV6-5 to TRBJ1-1; D is possibly TRBD1 (5 bases). Trimming cost V 2 bases and J 3 bases, with 16 bases left between them. The CDR3 length is 16 residues. Germline V gene sequence: CDR1 MNHEY, CDR2 SVGAGI. CDR3 amino acids: CASSYAPQGWDTEAFF. The CDR3 DNA is TGTGCCAGCAGTTACGCCCCCCAGGGATGGGACACTGAAGCTTTCTTT.

In its sample, this clonotype was seen a few times. The chain combines TRBV12-3 or TRBV12-4 with TRBJ2-7; weak D call: TRBD1 (5 bases). V was cut by 2 bases and J by 2 bases, with 10 bases left in between. The CDR3 has 14 amino acids. In DNA, the CDR3 is TGTGCCAGCAGTTTATGGGGCAGGGCCTACGAGCAGTACTTC. It encodes CASSLWGRAYEQYF.

This clonotype came up a few times. V usage is TRBV11-2 and J usage is TRBJ2-1; 14 bases are a match to TRBD2. The germline CDR1 and CDR2 sequences are SGHAT and FQNNGV. The CDR3 is 16 amino acids. After removal of 5 bases from V and 8 bases from J, the junction contained 8 bases not matched to a gene. The CDR3 here is CASSLRLAGGRDEQFF. The CDR3 DNA follows: TGTGCCAGCAGCCTCAGACTAGCGGGAGGGCGTGATGAGCAGTTCTTC.

The chain joins TRBV29-1 to TRBJ2-7; 9 bases fit TRBD1. The germline gives CDR1 SQVTM, CDR2 ANQGSEA. The CDR3 loop spans 14 amino acids. The J segment lost 6 bases and the V segment lost 4 bases, leaving 10 bases of the junction unmatched. The chain's CDR3 is CSVVDRTGVVEQYF. DNA for the CDR3: TGCAGCGTTGTGGACAGGACAGGGGTCGTCGAGCAGTACTTC.

This clonotype has more than one count but fewer than ten. The chain carries TRBV29-1 and TRBJ1-2; D not certain. The CDR3 runs 12 residues. V was trimmed by 1 base and J by 8 bases, leaving 11 bases between them. Per germline, CDR1 SQVTM and CDR2 ANQGSEA. CDR3 nucleotides: TGCAGCGTTGAAGCATCATTGGGGGGCTACACCTTC. Amino acids: CSVEASLGGYTF.

This clonotype showed up many times. The V call is TRBV6-2 or TRBV6-3, the J call TRBJ2-3; D is unclear. Germline assignment: CDR1 MNHEY and CDR2 SVGEGT. CDR3 length: 14 amino acids. V was pared by 2 bases and J by 6 bases, with 12 bases between. The CDR3 here is CASSYPLTRDTQYF. In nucleotides, the CDR3 is TGTGCCAGCAGTTACCCTCTAACCAGGGATACGCAGTATTTT.

This clonotype was detected only a few times. This rearrangement joins TRBV5-1 to TRBJ2-6; D is ambiguous. This CDR3 spans 16 amino acids. Per the germline V gene, CDR1 is SGHRS and CDR2 is YFSETQ. Trimming removed 0 bases at V and 0 bases at J, with 7 bases between. CDR3: CASSLGTSSGANVLTF. CDR3 in DNA: TGCGCCAGCAGCTTGGGGACCAGCTCTGGGGCCAACGTCCTGACTTTC.

The J gene is TRBJ2-7, the V gene TRBV3-1; 7 bases are shared with TRBD2. With 4 bases clipped from V and 2 bases from J, the junction kept 5 bases outside the gene matches. CDR1 is LGHDT, CDR2 YNNKEL, per germline (reference sequence). This CDR3 contains 14 residues. CDR3 loop: CASSRGGATYEQYF. Here the CDR3 DNA reads TGTGCCAGCAGCCGCGGGGGTGCAACCTACGAGCAGTACTTC.

V and J are TRBV4-3 and TRBJ2-3, with unresolved D. CDR1 is LGHNA, CDR2 YSLEER, per germline. The CDR3 is 13 amino acids. Trimming removed 0 bases from V and 7 bases from J, with 8 bases in between. Written as DNA, the CDR3 is TGCGCCAGCAGCCAAGAGGTGTTTAATACGCAGTATTTT. Its protein is CASSQEVFNTQYF.

This clonotype was seen many times. The gene calls are TRBV9 and TRBJ2-7; D might be TRBD1 or TRBD2, each matching 5 bases. Trimming cost V 3 bases and J 5 bases, with 15 bases left between them. The CDR3 totals 14 residues. From germline, CDR1 is SGDLS and CDR2 YYNGEE. The CDR3 spells CASSETGTQDEQYF. CDR3 bases: TGTGCCAGCAGCGAAACCGGGACCCAAGACGAGCAGTACTTC.

This clonotype was seen more than once but under ten times. This chain uses TRBV29-1 with TRBJ2-3; TRBD2 matches 8 bases. The germline CDR1 and CDR2 sequences are SQVTM and ANQGSEA. This CDR3 is built from 16 residues. V gave up 1 base and J gave up 6 bases; unmatched junction bases: 12. DNA for the CDR3: TGCAGCGTTGAAGGTCTTACGGGAGGGCCCGGCGATACGCAGTATTTT. This sequence encodes CSVEGLTGGPGDTQYF.

J is TRBJ2-7 and V is TRBV20-1; D possibly corresponds to TRBD2 (6 bases). The germline V gene encodes CDR1 DFQATT and CDR2 SNEGSKA (reference sequence). V was trimmed by 4 bases and J by 4 bases, leaving 17 bases between them. The CDR3 consists of 14 residues. CDR3 coding DNA: TGCAGTGCTAATCCGACTAGAGGGTCATACGAGCAGTACTTC. Its protein is CSANPTRGSYEQYF.

This clonotype was seen only a few times. The CDR3 bases are TGTGCCAGCAGCTTAGACCTCGGACGGACCTACAATGAGCAGTTCTTC. It translates to CASSLDLGRTYNEQFF. V is TRBV7-9 and J is TRBJ2-1; the D is unclear. Germline assignment: CDR1 SEHNR and CDR2 FQNEAQ (reference sequence). CDR3 length: 16 residues. The V end was cut by 1 base, the J end by 2 bases, with 12 bases between.

This clonotype has just one count. The chain employs TRBV7-9 and TRBJ2-2; possibly TRBD2 for D (5 bases). The CDR3 has 15 amino acids. Germline-derived CDR1 and CDR2 are SEHNR and FQNEAQ (reference sequence). Trimming left V 6 bases short and J 0 bases short, with 11 bases between. CDR3 amino acids: CASRREAANTGELFF. The CDR3 DNA sequence: TGTGCCAGCAGAAGGGAAGCGGCGAACACCGGGGAGCTGTTTTTT.

This clonotype occurred a few times. V usage is TRBV11-2 and J usage is TRBJ2-5; D call uncertain. The CDR3 is 15 amino acids. CDR1 and CDR2 (germline): SGHAT, FQNNGV. With 1 base removed from V and 2 bases from J, the gap between germline ends came to 11 bases. This CDR3 is CASSLVDMTQETQYF. In DNA, the CDR3 is TGTGCCAGCAGCTTAGTCGACATGACGCAAGAGACCCAGTACTTC.

This clonotype occurred many times. This sequence joins TRBV7-2 and TRBJ2-2, with 10 positions matching TRBD2. Germline CDR1 and CDR2: SGHTA and FQGNSA. The CDR3 covers 17 residues. The junction had 8 bases not matched to a gene; V was cut back by 3 bases and J by 4 bases. The CDR3 DNA is TGTGCCAGCAGCTTGCGTCTAGCGGGAGTGATCACCGGGGAGCTGTTTTTT. Translation gives CASSLRLAGVITGELFF. The complete variable domain, with remaining parts taken from reference TRBV7-2 and TRBJ2-2, reads GAGVSQSPSNKVTEKGKDVELRCDPISGHTALYWYRQSLGQGLEFLIYFQGNSAPDKSGLPSDRFSAERTGGSVSTLTIQRTQQEDSAVYLCASSLRLAGVITGELFFGEGSRLTVL.

This clonotype came up a few times. The chain employs TRBV5-1 and TRBJ1-1; D might be TRBD1 (6 bases). The CDR3 loop spans 14 amino acids. Germline V lookup: CDR1 SGHRS, CDR2 YFSETQ. Trimming removed 4 bases from V and 5 bases from J, with 15 bases in between. CDR3 coding DNA: TGCGCCAGCAGCCAGGGACACCGAACAACTGAAGCTTTCTTT. Its translation: CASSQGHRTTEAFF.

This clonotype has at least ten counts. The chain links TRBV5-5 to TRBJ1-3; D gene unclear. The CDR3 consists of 14 residues. V was shortened by 3 bases and J by 2 bases, with 9 bases between the two germline ends. The germline V gene has CDR1 SGHKS and CDR2 YYEKEE (reference sequence). DNA for the CDR3: TGTGCCAGCAGCTCTCCGGGCCCTGGAAACACCATATATTTT. It is translated as CASSSPGPGNTIYF.

The rearrangement uses TRBV10-2 and TRBJ2-3, with 7 bases matching TRBD2. The V segment lost 3 bases and the J segment 2 bases; nucleotides outside the gene matches: 11. CDR1 and CDR2 from the germline V gene are WSHSY and SAAADI. The CDR3 sequence is 17 residues long. The CDR3 DNA follows: TGCGCCAGCAGTGAAGAGAGGAGCGGGGTCTTCACAGATACGCAGTATTTT. Protein: CASSEERSGVFTDTQYF.